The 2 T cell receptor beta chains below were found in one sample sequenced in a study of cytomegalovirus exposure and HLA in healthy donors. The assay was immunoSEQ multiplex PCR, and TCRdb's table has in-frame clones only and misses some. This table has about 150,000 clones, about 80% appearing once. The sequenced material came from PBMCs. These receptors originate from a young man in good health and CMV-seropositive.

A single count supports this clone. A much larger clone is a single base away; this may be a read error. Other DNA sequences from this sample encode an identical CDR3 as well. In DNA, the CDR3 is TGTGCCACCAGCAGAGACACCCAGGGGAGCTATGGCTACACCTTT. It translates to CATSRDTQGSYGYTF. The gene calls are TRBV15 and TRBJ1-2; tentative D call: TRBD1 (6 bases). The CDR3 sequence is 15 residues long. Germline CDR1 LNHNV, CDR2 YYDKDF (reference sequence). The entire variable domain, with the rest obtained from reference TRBV15 and TRBJ1-2, is as follows: DAMVIQNPRYQVTQFGKPVTLSCSQTLNHNVMYWYQQKSSQAPKLLFHYYDKDFNNEADTPDNFQSRRPNTSFCFLDIRSPGLGDTAMYLCATSRDTQGSYGYTFGSGTRLTVV.

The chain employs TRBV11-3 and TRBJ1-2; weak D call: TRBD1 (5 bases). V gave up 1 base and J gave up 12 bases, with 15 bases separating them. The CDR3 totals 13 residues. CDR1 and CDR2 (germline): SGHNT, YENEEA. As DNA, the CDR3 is TGTGCCAGCAGCTTAGTCCCTCACAGGCTCGACACCTTC. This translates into CASSLVPHRLDTF.